This T cell receptor beta chain appears in the sequencing data of a study of long-term antiretroviral therapy in people with HIV. Study conclusions and caveats: Pre-ART clonal expansion yielded clones that dominated the repertoire at all time points. With ART, diversity went up but was still lower than in transplant donor controls. Samples were collected from about 2003 to 2017 under possibly less effective ART regimens. It was observed that HIV repertoires exhibited narrower CDR3 length ranges than controls.

immunoSEQ v3.0 was run at survey level. Sequenced by immunoSEQ multiplex PCR; TCRdb stores in-frame clones only, minus some. The sample has around 19,000 clones, nearly 95% seen once; the top ten hold more than 5.5%. In this sample, this clone turned up once. What it binds is unknown. V lost 5 bases, J lost 5 bases, and 18 bases stayed unmatched. CDR3 length: 19 amino acids. Germline V CDR1 and CDR2: SEHNR, FQNEAQ (reference sequence). The receptor's source is a woman between 45 and 60 years old with HIV. The rearrangement uses TRBV7-9 and TRBJ1-6, with 7 positions matching TRBD1. The sequencing here drew on unsorted PBMCs, taken 4.4 years after starting antiretroviral therapy. CDR3: CASSQARGGYLINNSPLHF. In nucleotides, the CDR3 is TGTGCCAGCAGCCAGGCCAGGGGGGGCTACTTAATCAATAATTCACCCCTCCACTTT.